The entry that follows covers one T cell receptor beta chain sequence. Its cognate antigen is unknown. The data belong to a study of cytotoxic CD8 clonotypes in ibrutinib-treated CLL. General study points: Against age-matched healthy donors, baseline clonality ran higher and tracked circulating CD8+ T-cell counts. Public clonotypes, an uncommon group, contracted or remained stable on treatment.

Investigators sought sequencing depths of between 1 in 200,000 and 1 in 1 million T cells. Some clones are missing from TCRdb's copy, which holds only in-frame ones; the method was immunoSEQ multiplex PCR. The sample has fewer than 300,000 clones; around 76% are singletons. The CDR3 has 17 amino acids. The V and J ends lost 4 bases and 8 bases, in that order; junction bases with no gene match: 13. Germline CDR1 LNHDA, CDR2 SQIVND (reference sequence). This TCR was sampled from a human donor with chronic lymphocytic leukemia. The specimen comprised PBMCs, sampled at disease progression, from a patient treated with ibrutinib. V is TRBV19 and J is TRBJ1-4, with 10 bases lining up with TRBD1. CDR3 nucleotides: TGTGCCAGTAGTAAATTACCGGGACAGGGGAAGGACGAAAAACTGTTTTTT. This gives the protein CASSKLPGQGKDEKLFF.